This T cell receptor (beta chain) emerged from a study of cytomegalovirus exposure and HLA in healthy donors. The repertoire was sequenced with immunoSEQ multiplex PCR; TCRdb's copy has only in-frame clones and lacks some. The sample yields roughly 230,000 clones, 90% seen once. The receptor was isolated from a woman aged 25 to 39 in good health and CMV-seronegative. The sequenced sample consisted of PBMCs.

The CDR3 here is CASSLSGLAGVMVNEQFF. The CDR3 region has the DNA TGTGCCAGCAGTTTATCGGGACTAGCGGGAGTTATGGTGAATGAGCAGTTCTTC. The V and J genes are TRBV28 and TRBJ2-1; 14 bases map to TRBD2. The CDR3 loop spans 18 amino acids. Losses at the gene ends were 1 base for V and 7 bases for J; bases not matched to a gene: 9. Germline V gene lookup returns CDR1 MDHEN and CDR2 SYDVKM.